This T cell receptor (beta chain) was profiled in a study of shared clonotypes between healthy human individuals. V shed 3 bases and J 4 bases; nucleotides not matched to a gene: 5. Germline assignment: CDR1 SGDLS and CDR2 YYNGEE. The CDR3 extends over 16 amino acids. Cells designated naive CD8 were CD45RO-negative and were positively selected for CCR7, with terminally differentiated effector memory CD45RA+ cells excluded. The data were produced by immunoSEQ multiplex PCR, yet TCRdb's version contains in-frame clones alone and is incomplete. The sample carries some 1,900,000 clones, over 85% recorded once.

The gene calls are TRBV9 and TRBJ1-4, with TRBD1 matching over 11 bases. Sequences were obtained from naive CD8+ T cells sorted from blood. This sequence was found in a young man in good health. The CDR3 loop reads CASSAGQGVVNEKLFF. CDR3 nucleotides: TGTGCCAGCAGCGCGGGACAGGGGGTTGTTAATGAAAAACTGTTTTTT.